This T cell receptor beta chain stems from a study of cytomegalovirus exposure and HLA in healthy donors. The overall study: There were 117 million unique TCR beta sequences, drawn from around 180 million T cells, in an earlier analysis. About 83 million unique TCRs from HLA-typed donors made up an early data release. Broader study findings: A later analysis showed HLA-associated TCR beta chains outstripping equally common others in clonal expansion. V- and J-gene trimming of TCR beta was linked (in a later analysis) to a missense DCLRE1C variant.

A multiplex PCR was run with 60 Vbeta primers and 13 Jbeta primers. Profiled with immunoSEQ multiplex PCR; TCRdb holds only in-frame clones, not every one. Of 75,000 to 100,000 clones in the sample, around four fifths are singletons; the top ten hold about 7.3%. Trimming shortened V by 8 bases and J by 1 base, and 17 bases separated the two germline ends. Germline CDR1 reads MGHDK; CDR2 reads SYGVNS. The CDR3 has 15 residues. A note on this clone: As yet, its antigen is unknown.

J is TRBJ1-1 and V is TRBV25-1; D possibly corresponds to TRBD1 (5 bases). The sequenced sample consisted of PBMCs. This receptor was obtained from a man younger than 45 in good health and CMV-seronegative. The chain's CDR3 is CASRGVGNWNTEAFF. The CDR3 DNA reads as TGTGCCAGCCGGGGGGTAGGGAATTGGAACACTGAAGCTTTCTTT.